This is a list of T cell receptor beta chains from one sample in a study of lung T cells in sarcoidosis with Löfgren's syndrome. One entry per CDR3 protein results from TCRdb running MiXCR on the reads. The sample carries about 9,400 distinct CDR3 sequences, 15% to 20% recorded once. The sequencing input was CD4+ T cells from bronchoalveolar lavage. Source of these receptors: a human donor with sarcoidosis (Löfgren's syndrome or another form), or a control subject (not recorded which). CDR3s include the opening cysteine and the closing phenylalanine or tryptophan. Each record gives: J gene, V gene, clone size, D gene, CDR3 DNA, CDR3 protein. The D gene is left open where the match is weak. Clone sizes are given selectively: once, few, many, or a class where the clone is expanded.

J: TRBJ2-3
V: TRBV9
size: many
D: -
DNA: TGTGCCAGCAGCGCCCATCCTGGTAACACAGATACGCAGTATTTT
CDR3: CASSAHPGNTDTQYF

J: TRBJ2-3
V: TRBV27
size: many
D: TRBD2
DNA: TGTGCCAGCAGGCAACTAGCGGGGGGGCGGACAGATACGCAGTATTTT
CDR3: CASRQLAGGRTDTQYF

J: TRBJ2-7
V: TRBV5-6
size: -
D: TRBD2
DNA: TGTGCCAGCAGCTTGGTTTCTAGCGGGGGCTACGAGCAGTACTTC
CDR3: CASSLVSSGGYEQYF

J: TRBJ2-3
V: TRBV4-1
size: many
D: -
DNA: TGCGCCAGCAGCTTGCAGCTCACTAGCACAGATACGCAGTATTTT
CDR3: CASSLQLTSTDTQYF

J: TRBJ2-1
V: TRBV19
size: many
D: -
DNA: TGTGCCAGTAGCTCCAGCGCCCTTAATGAGCAGTTCTTC
CDR3: CASSSSALNEQFF

J: TRBJ1-1
V: TRBV2
size: many
D: -
DNA: TGTGCCAGCATCGGGGGGCTGAACACTGAAGCTTTCTTT
CDR3: CASIGGLNTEAFF

J: TRBJ2-1
V: TRBV3-1
size: medium-sized
D: TRBD2
DNA: TGTGCCAGCAGCCAGGATAGCGGGCTTTACAATGAGCAGTTCTTC
CDR3: CASSQDSGLYNEQFF

J: TRBJ2-1
V: TRBV5-1
size: few
D: -
DNA: TGCGCCAGCAGCTTGGACTCCGGGGCCCACAATGAGCAGTTCTTC
CDR3: CASSLDSGAHNEQFF

J: TRBJ2-1
V: TRBV20-1
size: large
D: TRBD2
DNA: TGCAGTGCTACTCTAGCGGGCCCCTACAATGAGCAGTTCTTC
CDR3: CSATLAGPYNEQFF

J: TRBJ2-2
V: TRBV29-1
size: -
D: -
DNA: TGCAGCGTTGCAGGCAGATCGAACACCGGGGAGCTGTTTTTT
CDR3: CSVAGRSNTGELFF

J: TRBJ2-3
V: TRBV6-1
size: few
D: TRBD2
DNA: TGTGCCAGCAGTTTTCAGACTAGCGGGGCCCCGGGTACGCAGTATTTT
CDR3: CASSFQTSGAPGTQYF

J: TRBJ1-5
V: TRBV30
size: many
D: -
DNA: TGTGCCTGGAGTGATGGGTGGTACGGCAATCAGCCCCAGCATTTT
CDR3: CAWSDGWYGNQPQHF

J: TRBJ2-3
V: TRBV20-1
size: many
D: -
DNA: TGCAGTGCCCCGGCCGTACGTGGCACAGATACGCAGTATTTT
CDR3: CSAPAVRGTDTQYF

J: TRBJ2-3
V: TRBV6-1
size: medium-sized
D: TRBD2
DNA: TGTGCCAGCAGTGAAGCTGGGTGGTTTAGCGGGGGGAGGACAGATACGCAGTATTTT
CDR3: CASSEAGWFSGGRTDTQYF

J: TRBJ1-5
V: TRBV2
size: medium-sized
D: -
DNA: TGTGCCAGCAGTGAAATGCAGGGATATCAGCCCCAGCATTTT
CDR3: CASSEMQGYQPQHF

J: TRBJ2-1
V: TRBV11-2
size: -
D: -
DNA: TGTGTCAGCAGCTTAGATTGGGTGGCGGCCCATGGGCAGTTCTTC
CDR3: CVSSLDWVAAHGQFF

J: TRBJ2-5
V: TRBV11-2
size: medium-sized
D: TRBD2
DNA: TGTGCCAGCAGCCCCTTAGGGACTAGCGCAACAGAGACCCAGTACTTC
CDR3: CASSPLGTSATETQYF

J: TRBJ1-6
V: TRBV7-2
size: many
D: -
DNA: TGTGCCAGCAGCTTAGAACGGGATTCACCCCTCCACTTT
CDR3: CASSLERDSPLHF

J: TRBJ2-1
V: TRBV12-3/TRBV12-4
size: -
D: -
DNA: TGTGCCAGCAGCCAGGGTGTGTATGAGCAGTTCTTC
CDR3: CASSQGVYEQFF

J: TRBJ2-2
V: TRBV11-2
size: many
D: TRBD2
DNA: TGTGCCAGCAGCTTTCCCCTTAGCGGGAGGTCAGGCGGGGAGCTGTTTTTT
CDR3: CASSFPLSGRSGGELFF

J: TRBJ2-3
V: TRBV6-1
size: medium-sized
D: TRBD1
DNA: TGTGCCAGCAGTACGGACAGGGGAGGCACAGATACGCAGTATTTT
CDR3: CASSTDRGGTDTQYF

J: TRBJ1-5
V: TRBV7-2
size: many
D: -
DNA: TGTGCCAGCAGCTTAGTAGGGGGGGGGATCACTAGCAATCAGCCCCAGCATTTT
CDR3: CASSLVGGGITSNQPQHF

J: TRBJ1-5
V: TRBV6-1
size: medium-sized
D: -
DNA: TGTGCCAGCAGTGAGGGGAACAATCAGCCCCAGCATTTT
CDR3: CASSEGNNQPQHF

J: TRBJ2-1
V: TRBV5-1
size: many
D: TRBD1
DNA: TGCGCCAGCAGCTTGGGGGGACAGGGGATCAATGAGCAGTTCTTC
CDR3: CASSLGGQGINEQFF